This TCR beta chain stems from a study of blood T cells in healthy people across ages. This CDR3 has 12 residues. With regard to this clonotype: Its antigen is still unknown.

Study results and limitations: Changes in expanded clonotypes were possibly confounded, as the CMV status of donors was unknown.

For the second PCR, which ran for about 6 to 11 cycles, a sample-barcoded 5' primer and a J-beta primer mix were used. Each cDNA molecule, via a template-switch adaptor with 12 random nucleotides, was tagged. Using its own MiXCR run on the 5' RACE reads, TCRdb lists one record per CDR3 protein. The sample lists 1.5 million to 2 million distinct CDR3 sequences; roughly 50% were seen once. Every sample yielded at least 6.5 million isolated PBMCs. Material for sequencing was blood. The clonotype originates from a woman in her forties in good health. The chain uses TRBV12-3 or TRBV12-4 and TRBJ2-5, with D perhaps matching TRBD2 (5 bases). The J call is in doubt because the DNA end fits TRBJ2-7 better. The CDR3 sequence: CASGEGETEQYF. As DNA, the CDR3 is TGTGCCAGCGGCGAGGGAGAGACCGAGCAGTACTTC.